This T cell receptor (beta chain) was captured in a study of cytomegalovirus exposure and HLA in healthy donors. Regarding this clone: Its target is unknown.

Trimming removed 6 bases from V and 4 bases from J; junction bases left unmatched: 8. Looked up from germline, CDR1 is SQVTM and CDR2 is ANQGSEA. This CDR3 region has 13 residues. The PCR ran on 60 Vbeta and 13 Jbeta primers. Clones were sequenced by immunoSEQ multiplex PCR, and TCRdb holds only the in-frame ones, with some missing. The table shows over 200,000 clones, with roughly 75% occurring only once. Study-wide points: In a later analysis, DRB1 alleles had the most associated TCRs; HLA-C alleles the fewest.

The sequenced sample was PBMCs. This TCR was sampled from a woman in her twenties or thirties in good health and CMV-seronegative. The J gene is TRBJ1-2, the V gene TRBV29-1; TRBD1 matches 7 bases. The CDR3 coding sequence is TGCAGCGTGGAGACAGGGATCTCCTATGGCTACACCTTC. Amino acids: CSVETGISYGYTF.